One and the same sample provided the 5 T cell receptor beta chains below, sequenced in a study of blood T cell repertoires in COVID-19. Clones were sequenced by immunoSEQ multiplex PCR, and TCRdb holds only the in-frame ones, with some missing. The data contain about 81,000 clones, roughly four fifths of them singletons. The sequencing input was peripheral blood. The source of these receptors is a human donor in a cohort sampled during active COVID-19.

The chain couples TRBV7-9 to TRBJ1-1, with D unresolved. V was trimmed by 1 base and J by 7 bases, leaving 13 bases between them. This CDR3 is built from 14 residues. Germline values: CDR1 SEHNR, CDR2 FQNEAQ (reference sequence). CDR3 DNA sequence: TGTGCCAGCAGCTTAGGGGCAGCATCTATTGAAGCTTTCTTT. Amino acids: CASSLGAASIEAFF.

The chain joins TRBV11-2 to TRBJ1-1; D is unresolved. In germline, CDR1 is SGHAT, CDR2 FQNNGV. Trimming left V 8 bases short and J 8 bases short, with 15 bases between. The CDR3 loop spans 12 amino acids. The CDR3 DNA is TGTGCCAGCCGGTTGGGAGGAGTAGAAGCTTTCTTT. As protein: CASRLGGVEAFF.

The chain carries TRBV9 and TRBJ1-6; unclear D gene. Germline V lookup: CDR1 SGDLS, CDR2 YYNGEE. This CDR3 has 14 amino acids. V lost 0 bases, J lost 9 bases, and 10 bases lay in between. The CDR3 nucleotides are TGTGCCAGCAGCGTAGCCCCTTGGCCTTCACCCCTCCACTTT. The encoded protein is CASSVAPWPSPLHF.

This clone was picked up a small number of times. This chain links TRBV19 with TRBJ2-7; 13 nucleotides agree with TRBD2. CDR3 length equals 15 residues. J lost 3 bases, V lost 5 bases, and 4 bases had no gene match. The germline gives CDR1 LNHDA, CDR2 SQIVND (reference sequence). CDR3 amino acids: CASSRTSGGNYEQYF. CDR3 DNA sequence: TGTGCCAGTAGTCGGACTAGCGGGGGAAACTACGAGCAGTACTTC.

The V gene is TRBV21-1, the J gene TRBJ2-1; no DNA check was done on the table's D call, TRBD2. TRBV21-1 is described as a pseudogene. The CDR3 covers 14 residues. The CDR3 is CASSKGASCNEQFF. The CDR3 region has the DNA TGTGCCAGCAGCAAAGGGGCTAGCTGCAATGAGCAGTTCTTC.